Described below is a single TCR beta chain sequence and its context. What it recognizes is unknown. This is likely a read error, given that the CDR3 carries no conserved phenylalanine or tryptophan at its end. The library came from three nested PCR rounds adapted from ARM-PCR protocols. Using its own MiXCR run on the multiplex PCR reads, TCRdb lists one record per CDR3 protein. The sample includes approximately 75,000 distinct CDR3 sequences, roughly 80% of them seen just once. The sample comes from a study of tumor and adjacent non-tumor tissue in lung cancer. Study-wide findings and caveats: Tumor repertoires had a smaller top 100 clone share than normal lung.

The template was RNA from unsorted bulk tissue. The CDR3 is 14 amino acids. Germline values: CDR1 MNHEY, CDR2 SVGAGI. This TCR came from a woman aged 45-65 years with non-small cell lung cancer. The V call is TRBV6-5, the J call TRBJ2-7, with TRBD1 identical over 8 bases. Sequencing was performed on lung tumor tissue. This CDR3 reads CVSSFGTGDYKQYS. The CDR3 DNA reads as TGTGTCAGCAGCTTCGGGACAGGAGACTACAAGCAGTACTCC.